Following are 7 T cell receptor beta chains from one sample sequenced in a study of T cells in Graves' hyperthyroidism and ophthalmopathy. There were TCR beta CDR3 regions amplified from RNA transcripts. First-round RT-PCR targeting the TCR CDR3 was performed with the HTBI primer set. TCRdb re-called the multiplex PCR reads through MiXCR, storing one row per CDR3 protein. The data contain around 350,000 distinct CDR3 sequences, under 15% of them singletons. The sample was blood. These receptors were obtained from a woman aged 18-29 years with Graves' hyperthyroidism.

In its sample, this clonotype was seen many times. CDR3 loop: CASTPQGQGNSPLHF. The CDR3 nucleotides are TGTGCCAGCACCCCGCAAGGGCAGGGGAATTCACCCCTCCACTTT. V and J are TRBV2 and TRBJ1-6; TRBD1 is a possible D gene (6 bases). The CDR3 has 15 residues. Germline V lookup: CDR1 SNHLY, CDR2 FYNNEI. V lost 7 bases and J 7 bases, leaving 17 bases between the germline ends.

This clonotype was detected many times. The V and J genes are TRBV29-1 and TRBJ2-5; no definite D call. Germline V lookup: CDR1 SQVTM, CDR2 ANQGSEA. Between the trimmed V and J ends, which lost 5 bases and 5 bases, there was a span of 9 bases. The CDR3 has 11 amino acids. The CDR3 sequence is CSVLMGETQYF. The CDR3 DNA follows: TGCAGCGTTCTAATGGGGGAGACCCAGTACTTC.

This clonotype has a count of ten or more. V usage is TRBV18 and J usage is TRBJ2-5; D not resolved. Trimming cost V 1 base and J 2 bases, with 8 bases left between them. CDR3 length: 14 amino acids. Germline V lookup: CDR1 KGHSH, CDR2 LQKENI. CDR3 amino acids: CASSPRTVQETQYF. CDR3 in DNA: TGTGCCAGCTCACCACGAACGGTACAAGAGACCCAGTACTTC. The whole variable domain, filled in from reference TRBV18 and TRBJ2-5, reads NAGVMQNPRHLVRRRGQEARLRCSPMKGHSHVYWYRQLPEEGLKFMVYLQKENIIDESGMPKERFSAEFPKEGPSILRIQQVVRGDSAAYFCASSPRTVQETQYFGPGTRLLVL.

The chain employs TRBV4-3 and TRBJ2-1, with 9 bases fitting TRBD2. The germline V gene has CDR1 LGHNA and CDR2 YSLEER. Trimming at V came to 1 base and at J to 12 bases, leaving 10 bases not matched to a gene. This CDR3 has 15 residues. This CDR3 is CASSQGLADWGGQFF. In DNA, the CDR3 is TGCGCCAGCAGCCAAGGACTAGCGGATTGGGGGGGGCAGTTCTTC.

This clonotype has a count of ten or more. The rearrangement joins TRBV7-9 to TRBJ2-5, with unresolved D. Trimming took 4 bases from V and 1 from J, leaving 10 bases between them. Germline V gives CDR1 SEHNR, CDR2 FQNEAQ (reference sequence). The CDR3 is 14 residues long. The CDR3 nucleotides read TGTGCCAGCAGCTCGATTAGCCTCCAAGAGACCCAGTACTTC. Its protein product is CASSSISLQETQYF. Supplemented by reference TRBV7-9 and TRBJ2-5, the full variable domain reads DTGVSQNPRHKITKRGQNVTFRCDPISEHNRLYWYRQTLGQGPEFLTYFQNEAQLEKSRLLSDRFSAERPKGSFSTLEIQRTEQGDSAMYLCASSSISLQETQYFGPGTRLLVL.

This clonotype was found many times. The chain couples TRBV10-3 to TRBJ1-1; no definite D call. The CDR3 sequence is 12 residues long. Between the trimmed V and J ends, which lost 0 bases and 8 bases, there was a span of 7 bases. The germline gives CDR1 ENHRY, CDR2 SYGVKD. CDR3: CAISESRREAFF. The CDR3 nucleotides are TGTGCCATCAGTGAGTCGAGACGCGAAGCTTTCTTT.

This clonotype was counted ten times or more. This chain connects TRBV5-1 to TRBJ2-1, with TRBD2 matching 10 bases. CDR1 is SGHRS and CDR2 is YFSETQ in the germline V gene. This CDR3 contains 15 residues. V lost 0 bases, J lost 6 bases, and 3 bases stayed unmatched. CDR3 DNA sequence: TGCGCCAGCAGCTTGGAGGCTAGCGGGAGCAATGAGCAGTTCTTC. Translating gives CASSLEASGSNEQFF.